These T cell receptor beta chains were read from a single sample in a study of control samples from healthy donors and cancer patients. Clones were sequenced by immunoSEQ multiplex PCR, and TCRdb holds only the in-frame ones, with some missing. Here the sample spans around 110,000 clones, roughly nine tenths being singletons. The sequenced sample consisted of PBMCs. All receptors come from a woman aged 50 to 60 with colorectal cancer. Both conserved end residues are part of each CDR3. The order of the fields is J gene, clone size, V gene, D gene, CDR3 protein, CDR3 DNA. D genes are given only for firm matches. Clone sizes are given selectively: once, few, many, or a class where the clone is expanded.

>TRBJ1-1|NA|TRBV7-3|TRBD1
CASSLTPTGGTEAFF
TGTGCCAGCAGCTTAACCCCGACAGGGGGTACTGAAGCTTTCTTT
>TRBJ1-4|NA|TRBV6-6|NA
CASSRPRGEANEKLFF
TGTGCCAGCAGTCGCCCCCGAGGGGAGGCTAATGAAAAACTGTTTTTT
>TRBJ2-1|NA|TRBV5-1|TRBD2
CASGFGGEYNEQFF
TGCGCCAGCGGATTCGGGGGGGAGTACAATGAGCAGTTCTTC
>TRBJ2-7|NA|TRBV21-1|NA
CASSKLRWTGQFYEQYF
TGTGCCAGCAGCAAACTAAGGTGGACAGGTCAGTTCTACGAGCAGTACTTC
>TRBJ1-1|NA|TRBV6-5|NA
CASSQQGMNTEAFF
TGTGCCAGCAGCCAACAGGGCATGAACACTGAAGCTTTCTTT
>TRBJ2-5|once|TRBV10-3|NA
CAISATPQGQEETQYF
TGTGCCATCAGTGCCACCCCTCAAGGGCAGGAAGAGACCCAGTACTTC
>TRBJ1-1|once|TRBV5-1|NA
CASSSTQNGRAGAFF
TGCGCCAGCAGCTCCACACAAAACGGACGGGCGGGAGCTTTCTTT
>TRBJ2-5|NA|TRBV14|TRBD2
CASSLLAGGAETQYF
TGTGCCAGCAGCCTTCTAGCGGGAGGTGCTGAGACCCAGTACTTC
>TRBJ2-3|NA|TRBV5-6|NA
CASSSLLSTDTQYF
TGTGCCAGCAGCTCCCTTCTAAGCACAGATACGCAGTATTTT
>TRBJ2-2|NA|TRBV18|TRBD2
CASSPTSGKVRELFF
TGTGCCAGCTCACCGACTAGCGGGAAAGTGAGGGAGCTGTTTTTT
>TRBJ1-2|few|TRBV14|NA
CASSQELNYGYTF
TGTGCCAGCAGCCAAGAATTGAACTATGGCTACACCTTC
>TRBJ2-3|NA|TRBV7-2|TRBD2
CASSLSGGSSGGSNTQYF
TGTGCCAGCAGCTTAAGTGGTGGGTCTAGCGGGGGATCCAATACGCAGTATTTT
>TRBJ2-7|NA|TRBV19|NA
CASSAVEGGHLDEQYF
TGTGCCAGTAGTGCCGTCGAGGGGGGGCACTTGGACGAGCAGTACTTC
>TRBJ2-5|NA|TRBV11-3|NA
CASSSNRGAVGWSQETQYF
TGTGCCAGCAGCTCCAATAGAGGCGCGGTGGGTTGGAGCCAAGAGACCCAGTACTTC
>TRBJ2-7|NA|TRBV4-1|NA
CASSQVRTSEQYF
TGCGCCAGCAGCCAAGTCCGAACTAGCGAGCAGTACTTC
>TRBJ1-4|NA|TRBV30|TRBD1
CAWSLGQGAAKLFF
TGTGCCTGGAGTCTCGGACAGGGGGCCGCAAAACTGTTTTTT
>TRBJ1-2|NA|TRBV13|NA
CASSRRGELDYGYTF
TGTGCCAGCAGCCGACGAGGGGAATTAGACTATGGCTACACCTTC
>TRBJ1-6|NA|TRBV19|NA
CASSSHQEARNSPLHF
TGTGCCAGTAGTTCGCACCAGGAGGCGCGGAATTCACCCCTCCACTTT
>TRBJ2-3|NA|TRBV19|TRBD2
CASSIRLAGVNTQYF
TGTGCCAGTAGTATAAGACTAGCGGGAGTTAATACGCAGTATTTT
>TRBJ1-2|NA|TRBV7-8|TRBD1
CASSDIRRGLQPSNYGYTF
TGTGCCAGCAGCGACATCCGCAGGGGGCTTCAACCCTCTAACTATGGCTACACCTTC
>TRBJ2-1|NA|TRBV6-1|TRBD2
CASSDNGLAGNNEQFF
TGTGCCAGCAGTGATAACGGCCTAGCGGGGAACAATGAGCAGTTCTTC
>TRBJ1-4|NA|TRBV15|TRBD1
CATSRWTGNLATNEKLFF
TGTGCCACCAGCAGGTGGACAGGGAATTTAGCAACTAATGAAAAACTGTTTTTT
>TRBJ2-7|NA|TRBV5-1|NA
CASSLEDSTFEQYF
TGCGCCAGCAGCTTGGAGGACAGTACCTTCGAGCAGTACTTC
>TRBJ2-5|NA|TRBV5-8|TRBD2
CASREGTSGGPQETQYF
TGTGCCAGCAGGGAGGGGACTAGCGGGGGGCCGCAAGAGACCCAGTACTTC
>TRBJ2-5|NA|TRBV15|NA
CATSRAGDQETQYF
TGTGCCACCAGCAGAGCCGGTGACCAAGAGACCCAGTACTTC
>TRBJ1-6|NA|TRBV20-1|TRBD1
CSASRGGTGESSPLHF
TGCAGTGCTAGTAGGGGTGGGACAGGGGAAAGTTCACCCCTCCACTTT
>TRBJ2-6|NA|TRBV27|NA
CASSPGPTPSGANVLTF
TGTGCCAGCAGCCCGGGACCAACACCGTCGGGGGCCAACGTCCTGACTTTC
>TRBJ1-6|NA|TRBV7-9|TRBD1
CASSLDPGQGLVSPLHF
TGTGCCAGCAGCCTAGACCCGGGACAGGGGCTCGTATCACCCCTCCACTTT
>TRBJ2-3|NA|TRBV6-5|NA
CASTKSDTQYF
TGTGCCAGCACCAAATCAGATACGCAGTATTTT
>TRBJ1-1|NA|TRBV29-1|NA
CSVGRENTEAFF
TGCAGCGTTGGCAGGGAAAACACTGAAGCTTTCTTT
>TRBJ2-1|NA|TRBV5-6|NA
CASSLVRRWAYNEQFF
TGTGCCAGCAGCTTGGTTCGCCGGTGGGCATACAATGAGCAGTTCTTC
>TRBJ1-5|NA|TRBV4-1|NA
CASSQDRLGNQPQHF
TGCGCCAGCAGCCAAGACAGGCTCGGCAATCAGCCCCAGCATTTT
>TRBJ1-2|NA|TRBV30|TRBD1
CAWSATGSSYGYTF
TGTGCCTGGAGTGCGACAGGGAGTTCATATGGCTACACCTTC
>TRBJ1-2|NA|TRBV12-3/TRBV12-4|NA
CASSQGYGYTF
TGTGCCAGCAGTCAAGGCTATGGCTACACCTTC
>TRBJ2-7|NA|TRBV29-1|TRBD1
CSVGNRDSIYEQYF
TGCAGCGTTGGTAACCGGGACAGCATCTACGAGCAGTACTTC
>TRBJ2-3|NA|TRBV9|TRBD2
CASSVGLFGLAGATDTQYF
TGTGCCAGCAGCGTAGGTTTATTCGGACTAGCGGGGGCCACAGATACGCAGTATTTT
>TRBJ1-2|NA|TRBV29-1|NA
CSVEAGKDYGYTF
TGCAGCGTTGAAGCAGGGAAGGACTATGGCTACACCTTC
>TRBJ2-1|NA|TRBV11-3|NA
CASSLVGGTYNEQFF
TGTGCCAGCAGCTTAGTAGGCGGAACCTACAATGAGCAGTTCTTC
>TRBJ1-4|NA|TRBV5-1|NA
CASSLESPVDEKLFF
TGCGCCAGCAGCTTAGAGTCCCCGGTCGATGAAAAACTGTTTTTT
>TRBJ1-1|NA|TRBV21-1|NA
CASSDRGNTEAFF
TGTGCCAGCAGCGACAGGGGGAACACTGAAGCTTTCTTT
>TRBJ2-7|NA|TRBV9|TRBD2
CASSVQREGTYEQYF
TGTGCCAGCAGCGTACAGCGGGAGGGCACCTACGAGCAGTACTTC
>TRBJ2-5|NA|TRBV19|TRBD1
CASSIDWTGFLGTQYF
TGTGCCAGTAGTATAGATTGGACAGGCTTCTTGGGCACCCAGTACTTC
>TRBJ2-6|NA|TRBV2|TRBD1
CASSDGTEIAGANVLTF
TGTGCCAGCAGTGACGGGACAGAGATCGCTGGGGCCAACGTCCTGACTTTC
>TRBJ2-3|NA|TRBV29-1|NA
CSVEGSEGTDTQYF
TGCAGCGTTGAGGGGAGTGAAGGAACAGATACGCAGTATTTT
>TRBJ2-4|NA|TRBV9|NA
CASSFSAENIQYF
TGTGCCAGCAGCTTTTCGGCAGAAAACATTCAGTACTTC
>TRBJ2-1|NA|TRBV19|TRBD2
CASSSGTSGSNEQFF
TGTGCCAGTAGTTCAGGGACTAGCGGGAGTAATGAGCAGTTCTTC
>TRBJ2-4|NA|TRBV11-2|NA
CASSPPGGLNIQYF
TGTGCCAGCAGCCCCCCAGGGGGGCTAAACATTCAGTACTTC
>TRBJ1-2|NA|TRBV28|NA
CASSLIQVWGDDNYGYTF
TGTGCCAGCAGTTTAATTCAGGTGTGGGGGGACGATAACTATGGCTACACCTTC
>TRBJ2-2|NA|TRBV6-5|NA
CASRPDRNTGELFF
TGTGCCAGCAGACCCGACAGGAACACCGGGGAGCTGTTTTTT
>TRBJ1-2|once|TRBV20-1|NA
CSASPDGYTF
TGCAGTGCTAGCCCCGATGGCTACACCTTC
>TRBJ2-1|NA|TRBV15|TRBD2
CATSEIRLAGGFYNEQFF
TGTGCCACCAGCGAAATACGCCTAGCGGGGGGCTTTTACAATGAGCAGTTCTTC
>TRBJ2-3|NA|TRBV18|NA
CASSPPIVSTDTQYF
TGTGCCAGCTCACCACCGATCGTCAGCACAGATACGCAGTATTTT
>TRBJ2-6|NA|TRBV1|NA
CTSSPIQDYSGSGANVLTF
TGCACCAGCAGCCCGATACAGGATTACTCGGGCTCTGGGGCCAACGTCCTGACTTTC
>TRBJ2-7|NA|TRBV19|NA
CASSPRQGLYEQYF
TGTGCCAGTAGCCCCCGCCAGGGGCTCTACGAGCAGTACTTC